This T cell receptor (beta chain) was found in a study of PD-1 blockade in classical Hodgkin lymphoma. General study findings and limits: Reports indicated that newly diagnosed patients had lower baseline TCR diversity than healthy donors did. For complete responders, baseline diversity was comparable to that of newly diagnosed patients.

Comment on this clone: Its target is not known.

The CDR3 length is 16 residues. Per the germline V gene, CDR1 is SGHNT and CDR2 is YYREEE (reference sequence). V gave up 4 bases and J gave up 2 bases, with 16 bases separating them. The table came from immunoSEQ multiplex PCR; TCRdb's copy has only in-frame clones and leaves some out. The sample contains over 30,000 clones, around nine tenths of which appear only once. No patient escaped relapse after autologous stem cell transplantation, and brentuximab vedotin exposure varied. Negative selection with magnetic separation was used to purify CD4+ T cells from thawed PBMCs. V usage is TRBV5-4 and J usage is TRBJ2-1; D might be TRBD2 (6 bases). This TCR came from a human donor with classical Hodgkin lymphoma. Sequenced here: CD4+ T cells from blood, sampled at baseline. Here the CDR3 reads CASSDWPLAAYNEQFF. In DNA, the CDR3 is TGTGCCAGCAGCGATTGGCCACTAGCTGCCTACAATGAGCAGTTCTTC.